The 13 T cell receptor beta chains presented below share a single source sample, sequenced in a study of CD8 T cells in ankylosing spondylitis. One entry per CDR3 protein, called by TCRdb with MiXCR from the 5' RACE reads. The profile shows some 180,000 distinct CDR3 sequences, around a sixth of them singletons. The specimen sequenced was blood, either unsorted or a sorted T cell fraction (not recorded which). The receptor source for this set is a male donor aged 10-30 years with ankylosing spondylitis or in good health (not recorded which).

Only a few counts were recorded for this clonotype. The genes are TRBV2 and TRBJ2-2; TRBD2 matches 9 bases. The CDR3 runs 14 residues. J gave up 1 base and V 9 bases, and 3 bases lay outside the gene matches. Germline V gives CDR1 SNHLY, CDR2 FYNNEI. The chain's CDR3 is CASRLAENTGELFF. The CDR3 region has the DNA TGTGCCAGTCGACTAGCGGAGAACACCGGGGAGCTGTTTTTT.

The chain uses TRBV5-1 and TRBJ2-1; D not certain. Germline V gene sequence: CDR1 SGHRS, CDR2 YFSETQ. Trimming pared 2 bases from V and 10 bases from J, leaving 16 bases between. This CDR3 spans 14 amino acids. CDR3: CASSFYSPAWEQFF. The CDR3 coding sequence is TGCGCCAGCAGCTTTTATTCCCCCGCTTGGGAGCAGTTCTTC.

This clonotype was recorded at least ten times. The CDR3 coding sequence is TGTGCCAGCAGTCTCGGTCATGCCACAGATACGCAGTATTTT. Its translation: CASSLGHATDTQYF. The chain recombines TRBV25-1 with TRBJ2-3; D remains unclear. CDR3 size: 14 residues. Germline CDR1 reads MGHDK; CDR2 reads SYGVNS. Deletions cut 5 bases from V and 2 bases from J, with 11 bases between.

This clonotype showed up many times. V and J are TRBV18 and TRBJ2-1; D might be TRBD2 (6 bases). This CDR3 has 14 residues. CDR1 and CDR2 (germline): KGHSH, LQKENI. The V gene lost 2 bases and the J gene lost 7 bases, with 12 bases spanning the gap. For the CDR3, the DNA is TGTGCCAGCTCACCAATGTCGGGAGAGAATGAGCAGTTCTTC. Protein: CASSPMSGENEQFF.

This clonotype was seen repeatedly, ten times or more. This chain uses TRBV6-6 with TRBJ2-2; no definite D call. Per the germline V gene, CDR1 is MNHNY and CDR2 is SVGAGI (reference sequence). The V end was cut by 6 bases, the J end by 1 base, with 9 bases between. This CDR3 is 14 amino acids long. The CDR3 nucleotides are TGTGCCAGCAGCCAAACATGGAACACCGGGGAGCTGTTTTTT. It encodes CASSQTWNTGELFF.

This clonotype was found a few times. The V call is TRBV3-1, the J call TRBJ2-5, with a possible D match to TRBD1 (5 bases). The CDR3 runs 14 residues. Trimming left V 6 bases short and J 3 bases short, with 14 bases between. Germline lookup yields CDR1 LGHDT and CDR2 YNNKEL (reference sequence). The CDR3 DNA reads TGTGCCAGCAGGGACATTGGTGGAGAAGAGACCCAGTACTTC. This sequence encodes CASRDIGGEETQYF.

This clonotype occurred many times. This chain connects TRBV6-5 to TRBJ2-3; D not resolved. V gave up 0 bases and J gave up 0 bases, with 7 bases separating them. The CDR3 is 15 residues long. The V gene's germline CDR1 is MNHEY and CDR2 SVGAGI. The CDR3 DNA reads TGTGCCAGCAGTTACTCCGGTCCTAGCACAGATACGCAGTATTTT. Translated: CASSYSGPSTDTQYF.

This clonotype was seen more than once but under ten times. The chain couples TRBV7-2 to TRBJ2-1; D is uncertain. V was cut by 5 bases and J by 2 bases, with 13 bases left in between. Germline lookup yields CDR1 SGHTA and CDR2 FQGNSA. This CDR3 comprises 15 residues. CDR3 residues: CASSPLTNPYNEQFF. CDR3 DNA: TGTGCCAGCAGCCCTCTTACAAATCCCTACAATGAGCAGTTCTTC.

This chain links TRBV5-5 with TRBJ2-3; D might be TRBD1 or TRBD2, each matching 5 bases. Deletions cut 0 bases from V and 1 base from J, with 9 bases between. CDR1 and CDR2 from the germline V gene are SGHKS and YYEKEE (reference sequence). This CDR3 spans 15 amino acids. CDR3 region: CASSLVGRGTDTQYF. The CDR3, as DNA: TGTGCCAGCAGCTTGGTGGGACGCGGCACAGATACGCAGTATTTT. The whole variable domain, remainder taken from reference TRBV5-5 and TRBJ2-3, is DAGVTQSPTHLIKTRGQQVTLRCSPISGHKSVSWYQQVLGQGPQFIFQYYEKEERGRGNFPDRFSARQFPNYSSELNVNALLLGDSALYLCASSLVGRGTDTQYFGPGTRLTVL.

In its sample, this clonotype was seen many times. The gene calls are TRBV5-1 and TRBJ2-1; tentatively, D is TRBD2 (6 bases). V lost 7 bases, J lost 3 bases, and 14 bases lay in between. The CDR3 totals 14 residues. The germline V gene encodes CDR1 SGHRS and CDR2 YFSETQ. The DNA for the CDR3 is TGCGCCAGCTCGACCGGGACTTTCTACAATGAGCAGTTCTTC. Its protein product is CASSTGTFYNEQFF. The full variable domain, in which reference TRBV5-1 and TRBJ2-1 provide the parts outside the CDR3, is KAGVTQTPRYLIKTRGQQVTLSCSPISGHRSVSWYQQTPGQGLQFLFEYFSETQRNKGNFPGRFSGRQFSNSRSEMNVSTLELGDSALYLCASSTGTFYNEQFFGPGTRLTVL.

This clonotype was observed a handful of times. A much larger clonotype is one base distant, so this may be a read error. The CDR3 region is CAISDGTDTQYF. Written as DNA, the CDR3 is TGTGCCATCAGTGACGGCACAGATACGCAGTATTTT. The chain couples TRBV10-3 to TRBJ2-3; D gene ambiguous. CDR1 ENHRY and CDR2 SYGVKD come from the germline V gene. This CDR3 has 12 residues. V shed 3 bases and J shed 1 base, with 2 bases lying between them.

This clonotype was seen only a few times. The chain carries TRBV29-1 and TRBJ2-3; 9 nucleotides agree with TRBD2. Germline V lookup: CDR1 SQVTM, CDR2 ANQGSEA. V lost 5 bases, J lost 6 bases, and 9 bases stayed unmatched. This CDR3 spans 14 amino acids. Written as DNA, the CDR3 is TGCAGCGTTACTGATGCGGGAGGGGGGGATACGCAGTATTTT. It encodes CSVTDAGGGDTQYF.

In its sample, this clonotype was seen many times. The V call is TRBV12-3 or TRBV12-4, the J call TRBJ2-2; tentative D call: TRBD1 (6 bases). This CDR3 spans 16 amino acids. The V and J ends lost 2 bases and 3 bases respectively, with 13 bases between them. CDR3 region: CASSLLPGQDTGELFF. CDR3 sequence (DNA): TGTGCCAGCAGTTTACTTCCGGGACAAGACACCGGGGAGCTGTTTTTT.